This T cell receptor (beta chain) was sequenced for a study of blood T cell repertoires in COVID-19. Whole-study context: COVID-19 samples collected from the United States, Italy and Spain covered acute and convalescent phases.

Data came from immunoSEQ multiplex PCR; TCRdb stores just in-frame clones and leaves some out. The table has hundreds of thousands of clones, around 87% seen once; the top ten hold about 1.1%. The CDR3 loop spans 14 amino acids. Germline V lookup: CDR1 LNHDA, CDR2 SQIVND (reference sequence). V dropped 5 bases and J dropped 4 bases, with 11 bases sitting between them. The sequenced sample consisted of PBMCs or T cells enriched from blood (not recorded which). The rearrangement links TRBV19 to TRBJ1-4; a possible D gene is TRBD1 (5 bases). The source is a young man who had recovered from COVID-19. CDR3 residues: CASSHPGGNEKLFF. CDR3 in DNA: TGTGCCAGTAGTCATCCCGGGGGTAATGAAAAACTGTTTTTT.